This record concerns one T cell receptor beta chain sequence. The data were obtained in a study of T cell clones after liver transplantation. The overall study: HCV positivity affected three of eight recipients; the rest lacked autoimmune or viral indications.

Profiling relied on immunoSEQ multiplex PCR, and the TCRdb table lists in-frame clones only, not all of them. The sample has more than 70,000 clones; roughly 80% are singletons. CD3+CD4+ and CD3+CD8+ cells were FACS-sorted from thawed unstimulated PBMCs. Germline V gene sequence: CDR1 SQVTM, CDR2 ANQGSEA. This CDR3 region has 14 residues. V was clipped by 4 bases and J by 6 bases, with 19 bases between them. The V gene is TRBV29-1, the J gene TRBJ2-7; D gene ambiguous. This receptor was obtained from a human patient who received a liver transplant. The T cells may come from the graft donor. The source was CD4+ T cells from blood, collected at the 22-month timepoint. The CDR3 is CSVGWELPSIEQYF. In DNA form, the CDR3 reads TGCAGCGTTGGGTGGGAACTCCCCTCAATCGAGCAGTACTTC.